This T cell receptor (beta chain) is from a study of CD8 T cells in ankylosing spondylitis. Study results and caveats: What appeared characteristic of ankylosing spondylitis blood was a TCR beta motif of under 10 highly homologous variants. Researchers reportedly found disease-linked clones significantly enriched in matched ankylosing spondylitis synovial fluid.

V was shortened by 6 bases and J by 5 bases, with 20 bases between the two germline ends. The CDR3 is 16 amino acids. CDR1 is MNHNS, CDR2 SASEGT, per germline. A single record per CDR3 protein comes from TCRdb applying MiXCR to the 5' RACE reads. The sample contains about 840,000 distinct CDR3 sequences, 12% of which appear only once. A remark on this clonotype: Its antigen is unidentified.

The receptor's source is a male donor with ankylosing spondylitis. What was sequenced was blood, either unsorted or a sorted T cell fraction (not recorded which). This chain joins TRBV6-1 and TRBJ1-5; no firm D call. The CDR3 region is CASRLNDGSKYQPQHF. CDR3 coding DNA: TGTGCCAGCAGGCTTAACGACGGCAGCAAATATCAGCCCCAGCATTTT.